This is a list of T cell receptor beta chains from one sample in a study of T cell repertoires in cytomegalovirus infection. TCRdb re-analysed the reads in MiXCR, keeping a single row per CDR3 protein. The sample has 250,000 or so distinct CDR3 sequences, 15% to 20% seen once. Material: CD8+ T cells from PBMCs. The receptors were gathered from a human donor in good health (CMV status not recorded). Some clones in this sample may be carry-over from other donors' samples. Both conserved end residues are part of each CDR3. Each record gives: J gene, D gene, V gene, clone size, CDR3 protein, CDR3 DNA. The D gene is left open where the match is weak. Clone sizes are given selectively: once, few, many, or a class where the clone is expanded.

TRBJ2-2 NA TRBV5-6 NA CASSHLLAGNTGELFF TGTGCCAGCAGCCACCTTTTGGCTGGTAACACCGGGGAGCTGTTTTTT
TRBJ2-7 NA TRBV7-2 many CASSLAGGGYEQYF TGTGCCAGCAGCTTAGCGGGTGGCGGCTACGAGCAGTACTTC
TRBJ2-1 NA TRBV6-2/TRBV6-3 many CASSMTNNEQFF TGTGCCAGCAGCATGACCAACAATGAGCAGTTCTTC
TRBJ1-5 TRBD1 TRBV19 NA CASSQNRDRVVEQPQHF TGTGCCAGTAGTCAAAACCGGGACAGGGTTGTGGAGCAGCCCCAGCATTTT
TRBJ2-7 TRBD2 TRBV10-3 NA CAISEVLAGDYEQYF TGTGCCATCAGTGAGGTCCTAGCGGGGGACTACGAGCAGTACTTC
TRBJ1-2 NA TRBV7-2 many CASSLSAGDYGYTF TGTGCCAGCAGCCTCTCGGCCGGAGACTATGGCTACACCTTC
TRBJ2-1 TRBD2 TRBV5-1 few CASSLVAGDYNEQFF TGCGCCAGCAGCTTGGTCGCGGGGGACTACAATGAGCAGTTCTTC
TRBJ1-3 NA TRBV5-1 NA CASSLYLRSSGNTIYF TGCGCCAGCAGCTTGTATCTTCGGAGCTCTGGAAACACCATATATTTT
TRBJ2-1 TRBD1 TRBV6-6 NA CASSGQVYNEQFF TGTGCCAGCAGTGGACAGGTCTACAATGAGCAGTTCTTC
TRBJ2-2 NA TRBV20-1 few CSARVYEGAPNTGELFF TGCAGTGCTAGAGTTTATGAGGGAGCGCCGAACACCGGGGAGCTGTTTTTT
TRBJ2-7 TRBD1 TRBV20-1 NA CSARAKDRGSSYEQYF TGCAGTGCTAGGGCAAAGGACAGGGGGAGCTCCTACGAGCAGTACTTC
TRBJ2-5 NA TRBV3-1 NA CASSQVRGQETQYF TGTGCCAGCAGCCAAGTGCGAGGCCAAGAGACCCAGTACTTC
TRBJ2-1 NA TRBV4-3 few CASSQVQSFGNEQFF TGCGCCAGCAGCCAAGTTCAGAGTTTTGGAAATGAGCAGTTCTTC
TRBJ1-1 TRBD1 TRBV6-1 many CASSEAGQGSTEAFF TGTGCCAGCAGTGAAGCGGGACAGGGGTCCACTGAAGCTTTCTTT
TRBJ2-5 NA TRBV7-9 many CASSDPVETQYF TGTGCCAGCAGCGACCCAGTGGAGACCCAGTACTTC
TRBJ2-7 TRBD2 TRBV6-1 few CASTPGLAGDPYEQYF TGTGCCAGCACTCCGGGTCTAGCGGGGGATCCCTACGAGCAGTACTTC
TRBJ1-4 NA TRBV5-5 NA CASSLVSTSTNEKLFF TGTGCCAGCAGCTTGGTTTCTACCTCAACTAATGAAAAACTGTTTTTT
TRBJ2-7 NA TRBV29-1 few CSVAPRGSGSYEQYF TGCAGCGTAGCCCCGAGAGGGTCGGGCTCCTACGAGCAGTACTTC
TRBJ2-7 NA TRBV7-7 many CASSLASGKSYEQYF TGTGCTAGCAGCTTAGCGTCAGGCAAATCCTACGAGCAGTACTTC
TRBJ2-3 NA TRBV19 few CASSIDTLADTQYF TGTGCCAGTAGTATAGACACCCTGGCGGATACGCAGTATTTT
TRBJ1-5 TRBD1 TRBV12-3/TRBV12-4 many CASSATDRPYQPQHF TGTGCCAGCAGTGCCACGGACAGGCCTTATCAGCCCCAGCATTTT
TRBJ2-1 NA TRBV12-3/TRBV12-4 NA CASSLGVNNEQFF TGTGCCAGCAGTTTAGGGGTAAACAATGAGCAGTTCTTC
TRBJ1-2 NA TRBV4-2 NA CASSQDGLGYTF TGTGCCAGCAGCCAAGATGGCCTGGGCTACACCTTC
TRBJ2-5 TRBD1 TRBV12-3/TRBV12-4 many CASSLRFRGQGARETQYF TGTGCCAGCAGTTTACGCTTTCGTGGACAGGGGGCAAGAGAGACCCAGTACTTC
TRBJ2-5 NA TRBV11-2 few CASSHSNDETQYF TGTGCCAGCAGTCATAGTAATGACGAGACCCAGTACTTC